Listed below are T cell receptor beta chains from one sample, sequenced in a study of blood T cell repertoires in COVID-19. The assay was immunoSEQ multiplex PCR, and TCRdb's table has in-frame clones only and misses some. The top ten hold around 6.7% of the sample, which has roughly 68,000 clones, around 90% seen once. Sequencing was performed on peripheral blood. These receptors were collected from an elderly woman with active COVID-19. The CDR3 runs from the conserved cysteine through the conserved F or W. D genes are given only for firm matches. Clone size is stated in some rows and not others, as once, few, many or a class when expanded.

j_call,v_call,d_call,clone_size,cdr3_aa,cdr3_nt
TRBJ2-1,TRBV7-3,TRBD2,-,CASSLTLSGRVEQFF,TGTGCCAGCAGCTTAACGCTGAGCGGGAGGGTTGAGCAGTTCTTC
TRBJ2-3,TRBV7-3,TRBD2,-,CASSPTLAGGADTQYF,TGTGCCAGCAGCCCGACACTAGCGGGAGGAGCAGATACGCAGTATTTT
TRBJ2-3,TRBV7-2,TRBD2,once,CASSSNPTSGRATDTQYF,TGTGCCAGCAGCTCCAACCCGACTAGCGGGAGGGCTACGGATACGCAGTATTTT
TRBJ2-3,TRBV7-9,-,-,CASSLGFPETDTQYF,TGTGCCAGCAGCTTAGGGTTTCCTGAGACAGATACGCAGTATTTT
TRBJ1-2,TRBV28,TRBD1,-,CASRPDRDYGYTF,TGTGCCAGCAGACCCGACAGGGATTATGGCTACACCTTC
TRBJ1-3,TRBV7-6,-,-,CASSLDPVNTIYF,TGTGCCAGCAGCTTAGATCCGGTGAACACCATATATTTT
TRBJ2-1,TRBV24-1,-,-,CATSDPGSTYNEQFF,TGTGCCACCAGTGATCCGGGATCAACCTACAATGAGCAGTTCTTC
TRBJ2-1,TRBV5-1,TRBD2,-,CASSLGLAGEGYEQFF,TGCGCCAGCAGCTTGGGACTAGCGGGAGAAGGCTATGAGCAGTTCTTC
TRBJ1-2,TRBV4-3,-,-,CASSQEGGGNGYTF,TGCGCCAGCAGCCAAGAAGGTGGAGGGAATGGCTACACCTTC
TRBJ2-4,TRBV7-2,-,-,CASSPAGRDKNIQYF,TGTGCCAGCAGCCCTGCGGGGCGGGACAAAAACATTCAGTACTTC
TRBJ2-5,TRBV5-1,TRBD1,-,CASSLEGTEQETQYF,TGCGCCAGCAGCTTGGAGGGGACAGAGCAAGAGACCCAGTACTTC
TRBJ2-5,TRBV7-3,TRBD2,few,CASSLIAGGQETQYF,TGTGCCAGCAGCTTAATAGCGGGAGGCCAAGAGACCCAGTACTTC
TRBJ2-3,TRBV6-1,-,-,CASSESISLSTDTQYF,TGTGCCAGCAGTGAATCAATTAGCCTTTCCACAGATACGCAGTATTTT
TRBJ1-5,TRBV18,TRBD1,-,CASSPDRDREHF,TGTGCCAGCTCACCGGACCGGGACAGGGAACATTTT
TRBJ1-4,TRBV2,TRBD1,-,CASSSSGQGSEKLFF,TGTGCCAGCAGTTCCTCGGGACAGGGGAGTGAAAAACTGTTTTTT
TRBJ2-7,TRBV18,-,-,CASSPNNEQYF,TGTGCCAGCTCACCTAATAACGAGCAGTACTTC
TRBJ2-3,TRBV5-1,TRBD2,-,CASSLLAGGREDTQYF,TGCGCCAGCAGCTTGTTAGCGGGAGGTAGGGAAGATACGCAGTATTTT
TRBJ1-6,TRBV7-8,-,few,CASSRTRPASKNF,TGTGCCAGCAGCCGGACACGGCCAGCCAGTAAAAACTTT
TRBJ2-2,TRBV19,TRBD1,few,CASSNRGPPEAGELFF,TGTGCCAGTAGCAACAGGGGCCCCCCAGAGGCCGGGGAGCTGTTTTTT
TRBJ1-4,TRBV9,TRBD1,-,CASSRQGTNEKLFF,TGTGCCAGCAGCCGACAGGGGACTAATGAAAAACTGTTTTTT
TRBJ2-7,TRBV6-6,TRBD2,-,CASSLWTSGALPSREQYF,TGTGCCAGCAGTCTATGGACTAGCGGGGCCTTACCGTCGCGGGAGCAGTACTTC
TRBJ2-5,TRBV19,-,-,CASSIGGETQYF,TGTGCCAGTAGTATAGGGGGCGAGACCCAGTACTTC
TRBJ1-5,TRBV7-9,TRBD1,-,CASSSGQGAHQPQHF,TGTGCCAGCAGCTCGGGACAGGGGGCACATCAGCCCCAGCATTTT
TRBJ2-6,TRBV2,-,-,CATQYLTGANVLTF,TGTGCCACCCAGTATCTGACTGGGGCCAACGTCCTGACTTTC
TRBJ1-2,TRBV6-5,TRBD1,-,CASRRTGDGYTF,TGTGCCAGCAGAAGAACAGGGGATGGCTACACCTTC
TRBJ1-2,TRBV30,TRBD1,once,CAWSRLGTEGGYTF,TGTGCCTGGAGTAGGCTCGGGACAGAAGGTGGCTACACCTTC
TRBJ2-7,TRBV15,TRBD1,-,CATSSSGQGMGEQYF,TGTGCCACCAGCAGTAGCGGACAGGGTATGGGGGAGCAGTACTTC
TRBJ2-1,TRBV30,TRBD1,-,CAWSRGTESYNEQFF,TGTGCCTGGAGTAGGGGGACAGAGTCCTACAATGAGCAGTTCTTC
TRBJ2-7,TRBV11-3,-,few,CASSLNGREQYF,TGTGCCAGCAGCTTAAATGGGAGGGAGCAGTACTTC
TRBJ2-7,TRBV28,-,-,CASIQGWGSYEQYF,TGTGCCAGCATCCAGGGCTGGGGATCCTACGAGCAGTACTTC
TRBJ1-3,TRBV12-3/TRBV12-4,TRBD1,-,CASSRDRGYTIYF,TGTGCCAGCAGTCGGGACAGGGGATACACCATATATTTT
TRBJ2-5,TRBV5-1,TRBD1,-,CASSFRGQGTQETQYF,TGCGCCAGTAGCTTTAGGGGACAGGGAACCCAAGAGACCCAGTACTTC
TRBJ2-7,TRBV19,-,-,CASSIQAGTYEQYF,TGTGCCAGTAGTATACAGGCCGGCACCTACGAGCAGTACTTC
TRBJ2-7,TRBV5-1,-,few,CASSLRASRAYEQYF,TGCGCCAGCAGTCTGCGGGCTAGCCGAGCCTACGAGCAGTACTTC
TRBJ2-5,TRBV27,-,-,CASSLDGTVQETQYF,TGTGCCAGCAGTTTAGACGGTACAGTCCAAGAGACCCAGTACTTC
TRBJ2-3,TRBV19,-,once,CASSPGSTDTQYF,TGTGCCAGTAGTCCCGGGAGCACAGATACGCAGTATTTT
TRBJ2-1,TRBV18,TRBD2,-,CASSPPTREGTREQFF,TGTGCCAGCTCACCACCTACCCGGGAGGGAACCAGGGAGCAGTTCTTC